This entry lists 17 T cell receptor beta chains sequenced from one sample in a study of T cell repertoires in cytomegalovirus infection. TCRdb called the reads again in MiXCR, with one record for every CDR3 protein. The sample records 200,000 to 250,000 distinct CDR3 sequences, roughly 22% being singletons. Sequenced input: CD8+ T cells from PBMCs. These TCRs come from a human donor in good health (CMV status not recorded). Some clones in this sample may be carry-over from other donors' samples.

As regards this clonotype: This may stem from a read error, because a much larger clone lies one nucleotide away. The CDR3 region is CASSNRDSFNEQFF. Written as DNA, the CDR3 is TGTGCCAGCAGTAACCGGGACAGCTTCAATGAGCAGTTCTTC. The chain has TRBV12-3 or TRBV12-4 and TRBJ2-1, with TRBD1 identical over 7 bases. This CDR3 region has 14 residues. V shed 5 bases, J shed 6 bases, and the junction held 7 bases outside the gene matches.

The chain links TRBV2 to TRBJ1-2, with 9 bases identical to TRBD1. The CDR3 sequence is 14 residues long. V shed 7 bases and J 2 bases; nucleotides not matched to a gene: 5. Germline V CDR1 and CDR2: SNHLY, FYNNEI. For the CDR3, the DNA is TGTGCCAGCACGGAACAGGGGGCAAACTATGGCTACACCTTC. It encodes CASTEQGANYGYTF.

This clonotype was seen a few times. The chain employs TRBV11-2 and TRBJ2-7, with D uncertain. Trimming left V 3 bases short and J 0 bases short, with 6 bases between. CDR3 length equals 13 residues. CDR1 is SGHAT and CDR2 is FQNNGV in the germline V gene. CDR3 amino acids: CASSLAVSYEQYF. CDR3 coding DNA: TGTGCCAGCAGCTTGGCAGTCTCCTACGAGCAGTACTTC.

The chain uses TRBV6-5 and TRBJ2-5; tentatively, D is TRBD1 or TRBD2 (5 bases each). The CDR3 is 16 amino acids. The V gene lost 4 bases and the J gene lost 0 bases, with 15 bases spanning the gap. Germline-derived CDR1 and CDR2 are MNHEY and SVGAGI. The DNA for the CDR3 is TGTGCCAGCAGTTTAACACCGGGACGGCACCAAGAGACCCAGTACTTC. Its protein is CASSLTPGRHQETQYF.

V is TRBV4-3 and J is TRBJ2-2, with D uncertain. The CDR3 runs 14 residues. Germline assignment: CDR1 LGHNA and CDR2 YSLEER. Trimming stripped 0 bases from V and 4 bases from J, with 6 bases between. CDR3 DNA sequence: TGCGCCAGCAGCCAAGATGCAGTCACCGGGGAGCTGTTTTTT. This sequence encodes CASSQDAVTGELFF.

This clonotype was found many times. The chain is built from TRBV7-6 and TRBJ1-1; a weak D match, TRBD1 (5 bases). Looked up from germline, CDR1 is SGHVS and CDR2 is FNYEAQ. The V end was cut by 0 bases, the J end by 0 bases, with 17 bases between. The CDR3 runs 18 residues. This chain's CDR3 is CASSLAIPGSNMNTEAFF. The CDR3 bases are TGTGCCAGCAGCTTAGCGATACCAGGGTCCAACATGAACACTGAAGCTTTCTTT. Combining the CDR3 with reference TRBV7-6 and TRBJ1-1 gives the whole variable domain GAGVSQSPRYKVTKRGQDVALRCDPISGHVSLYWYRQALGQGPEFLTYFNYEAQQDKSGLPNDRFSAERPEGSISTLTIQRTEQRDSAMYRCASSLAIPGSNMNTEAFFGQGTRLTVV.

This sequence joins TRBV13 and TRBJ1-3; no clear D. V was shortened by 0 bases and J by 0 bases, with 9 bases between the two germline ends. This CDR3 is 16 amino acids long. CDR1 and CDR2 (germline): PRHDT, FYEKMQ (reference sequence). The CDR3 sequence: CASSLGRTGSGNTIYF. CDR3 in DNA: TGTGCCAGCAGCTTAGGGCGCACCGGCTCTGGAAACACCATATATTTT.

This clonotype has ten or more counts. This chain joins TRBV7-2 and TRBJ1-1; no clear D gene. With 1 base removed from V and 3 bases from J, the gap between germline ends came to 12 bases. This CDR3 contains 15 residues. Germline V gene sequence: CDR1 SGHTA, CDR2 FQGNSA. Written as DNA, the CDR3 is TGTGCCAGCAGCTTAGAGGAGGAGCTACACACTGAAGCTTTCTTT. It is translated as CASSLEEELHTEAFF.

The CDR3 spells CSVVAGGLNEQFF. DNA of the CDR3: TGCAGCGTTGTTGCAGGGGGACTCAATGAGCAGTTCTTC. V gene TRBV29-1 combines with J gene TRBJ2-1; tentatively, D is TRBD1 (7 bases). The germline V and J ends were trimmed by 4 bases and 6 bases, with 13 bases remaining between them. Germline-derived CDR1 and CDR2 are SQVTM and ANQGSEA. CDR3 size: 13 residues.

This clonotype came up a few times. The V gene is TRBV7-6, the J gene TRBJ1-2, with 12 bases fitting TRBD1. Trimming removed 4 bases from V and 5 bases from J; junction bases left unmatched: 8. The germline CDR1 and CDR2 sequences are SGHVS and FNYEAQ. CDR3 size: 16 residues. The CDR3 sequence is CASSSLGTGGAYGYTF. The CDR3 DNA sequence: TGTGCCAGCAGCTCCCTGGGGACAGGGGGCGCTTATGGCTACACCTTC.

This clonotype was found a few times. In nucleotides, the CDR3 is TGTGCCAGCAGCTACGACAGTTTCTTGTATGGCTACACCTTC. Translating it yields CASSYDSFLYGYTF. This chain uses TRBV5-5 with TRBJ1-2, with D perhaps TRBD1 (5 bases). The CDR3 totals 14 residues. V was cut by 3 bases and J by 5 bases, with 14 bases left in between. Germline V gene sequence: CDR1 SGHKS, CDR2 YYEKEE (reference sequence).

There are a few counts of this clonotype. V usage is TRBV28 and J usage is TRBJ2-1; 10 bases are a match to TRBD2. This CDR3 is 17 amino acids long. V lost 1 base, J lost 6 bases, and 9 bases stayed unmatched. From germline, CDR1 is MDHEN and CDR2 SYDVKM. CDR3 loop: CASSLSPSSGGLNEQFF. The CDR3 nucleotides are TGTGCCAGCAGTTTATCCCCCTCTAGCGGGGGTCTCAATGAGCAGTTCTTC.

CDR3 DNA: TGCAGCGTTCGAGACAGGAGCGGGGTTTATGGCTACACCTTC. Translated, it gives CSVRDRSGVYGYTF. The chain employs TRBV29-1 and TRBJ1-2, with D possibly TRBD1 on 6 matching bases. Germline-derived CDR1 and CDR2 are SQVTM and ANQGSEA. Deletions cut 5 bases from V and 5 bases from J, with 18 bases between. The CDR3 contains 14 residues. The full variable domain, with the rest looked up from reference TRBV29-1 and TRBJ1-2, is SAVISQKPSRDICQRGTSLTIQCQVDSQVTMMFWYRQQPGQSLTLIATANQGSEATYESGFVIDKFPISRPNLTFSTLTVSNMSPEDSSIYLCSVRDRSGVYGYTFGSGTRLTVV.

This clonotype has a count of ten or more. CDR3 sequence: CSARASGGAFHEQYF. As DNA, the CDR3 is TGCAGTGCTAGGGCTAGCGGGGGGGCCTTTCACGAGCAGTACTTC. The chain combines TRBV20-1 with TRBJ2-7; the match to TRBD2 covers 12 bases. Germline CDR1 reads DFQATT; CDR2 reads SNEGSKA (reference sequence). The ends lost 3 bases at V and 5 bases at J; junction bases unmatched: 8. The CDR3 contains 15 residues.

This clonotype came up a few times. The chain combines TRBV27 with TRBJ1-2; D call uncertain. V was clipped by 6 bases and J by 1 base, with 9 bases between them. In germline, CDR1 is MNHEY, CDR2 SMNVEV (reference sequence). The length of the CDR3 is 13 residues. The CDR3 loop is CASRDFDNYGYTF. The CDR3 bases are TGTGCCAGCAGGGATTTTGATAACTATGGCTACACCTTC.

The chain combines TRBV15 with TRBJ2-1; D gene unclear. Germline loops: CDR1 LNHNV, CDR2 YYDKDF (reference sequence). The germline V and J ends were trimmed by 1 base and 0 bases, with 13 bases remaining between them. The CDR3 has 17 amino acids. The CDR3 here is CATSRVPASSSYNEQFF. The CDR3 DNA reads TGTGCCACCAGCAGAGTCCCAGCCTCAAGCTCCTACAATGAGCAGTTCTTC.

The sample holds many counts of this clonotype. The chain links TRBV7-8 to TRBJ2-1, with 7 bases lining up with TRBD2. The germline V gene encodes CDR1 SGHVS and CDR2 FQNEAQ. The CDR3 is 14 residues long. The J segment lost 10 bases and the V segment lost 5 bases, leaving 11 bases of the junction unmatched. As DNA, the CDR3 is TGTGCCAGCAGCGTGACTAGCCTGGGCGTGGAGCAGTTCTTC. Protein sequence: CASSVTSLGVEQFF.